This T cell receptor (beta chain) was sequenced for a study of cytomegalovirus exposure and HLA in healthy donors. Points from the study as a whole: Researchers counted approximately 160 TCR beta chains as cytomegalovirus-associated.

Of note for this clone: Its antigen is undetermined.

CDR1 and CDR2 (germline): MGHRA, YSYEKL. The CDR3 has 18 amino acids. V lost 4 bases and J lost 3, with 22 bases in between. Measured with immunoSEQ multiplex PCR; TCRdb has only the in-frame clones, and not every one. The data hold over 100,000 clones, with roughly 87% observed a single time. The V gene is TRBV4-1, the J gene TRBJ1-5, with D perhaps TRBD1 (6 bases). This clonotype was sampled from a woman aged 18 to 35 in good health and CMV-seronegative. The sequenced sample was PBMCs. The CDR3 sequence is CASSPRTVQRPTNQPQHF. The CDR3 DNA reads TGCGCCAGCAGCCCGAGGACAGTTCAGCGGCCTACCAATCAGCCCCAGCATTTT.